This T cell receptor beta chain was sequenced in a study of T-cell memory formation after mild COVID-19 (dated by TCRdb to the early 2020s). Regarding the complete study: TCR sequence clusters from the two donors were largely donor specific. In a couple of donors, T-cell clones that expanded and contracted after mild COVID-19 were followed by sequencing TCRalpha and TCRbeta repertoires longitudinally. Two young, previously healthy adult volunteers, one female and one male, were included in the cohort. Summary of the overall study and its limitations: From day 15 to 85, contracting clones showed balanced CD4/CD8 phenotypes, whereas a second wave of clones that expanded from day 15 to 37 leaned towards CD4+. Only a couple of mild cases were covered in the study, and larger cohorts including severe cases with pre-infection samples were considered necessary. Contracting CD4+ clones were found mainly in CM and EM memory subsets, while CD8+ clones were enriched in EMRA. SARS-CoV-2 specificity was not confirmed for the second-wave clones peaking on day 37. Some responding clones were detected in pre-infection memory, which suggested that pre-existing cross-reactive memory T cells had joined the SARS-CoV-2 response.

Details on this clonotype: No cognate antigen has been identified for it. One base away there is no much larger clone; base qualities are not given.

Ficoll-Paque density gradient centrifugation was used to isolate PBMCs. The CDR3 spans 16 residues, from the cysteine through the phenylalanine. The read is trimmed to its CDR3 DNA, 48 bases read in frame from base 1. Cut back by 8 bases and 0 bases, the V and J ends lie 14 bases apart. Taken from the germline V gene, the CDR1 and CDR2 loops are ENHRY and SYGVKD. Instrument used: Illumina NovaSeq 6000. TCRalpha and TCRbeta cDNA libraries were built by 5'RACE with constant-segment primers, adding sample barcodes and unique molecular identifiers. Trizol reagent was used to extract RNA from every sample. Amplification of the libraries took two PCR steps, and the second step added a second sample barcode plus Illumina TruSeq adapters. Libraries were sequenced on an Illumina NovaSeq with 2 x 150 bp paired-end reads. Under the source paper's analysis protocol: Reads were demultiplexed and collapsed into UMI-guided consensus sequences with migec v1.2.7. Using mixcr v2.1.11, the UMI consensuses were aligned to TRA and TRB V and J templates and assembled into clonotypes. A clonotype was counted as expanded or contracted only when both edgeR and NoisET called the clonotype significant, with the noise models trained on biological replicates. For edgeR calls, the thresholds were a false discovery rate-adjusted p below 0.01 and a log2 fold-change of 1. As an exploratory analysis of dynamics, PCA with hierarchical clustering was applied to max-normalized trajectories of the 1000 most abundant clonotypes. Each responding clone was given a CD4 or CD8 phenotype based on the CD4+ and CD8+ repertoires, which had been sequenced separately. Starting from the raw public reads, TCRdb applied fastp trimming at Q25, assembled clones with MiXCR and retained in-frame beta chains. CDR3 protein sequences are deduplicated, and each keeps its most common genes and DNA. TCRdb, rather than the study authors, made the V and J calls. In this sample the table shows around 310,000 distinct CDR3 sequences, 20% to 25% of which occur a single time. Around 23% of the sample is held by the ten biggest clonotypes.

This receptor was taken from a man aged 18 to 30 who had mild COVID-19 (a few samples of this study predate the infection). The sample titles of this study are shuffled in the database, so cell type and time point are left out; the donor was told from shared clones. The rearrangement combines TRBV10-3 with TRBJ2-6; the D segment cannot be called with confidence. The sample consisted of PBMCs or a T cell subset sorted from them (not recorded which). The CDR3 protein sequence reads: CAISPGFASGANVLTF. The sequence in DNA is TGTGCCATCTCCCCAGGTTTCGCCTCTGGGGCCAACGTCCTGACTTTC.